Shown below are 24 T cell receptor beta chains from a single sample sequenced in a study of shared clonotypes between healthy human individuals. Profiled with immunoSEQ multiplex PCR; TCRdb holds only in-frame clones, not every one. The table has about 1 million clones, more than 60% seen once. Sequenced: memory CD4+ T cells sorted from blood. Subset meaning: CD45RA-negative fraction. Receptors were obtained from a man between 18 and 35 years old in good health.

The table lists this clone with a few counts. The chain uses TRBV5-5 and TRBJ1-2; D possibly corresponds to TRBD1 (5 bases). CDR1 and CDR2 from the germline V gene are SGHKS and YYEKEE (reference sequence). V dropped 0 bases and J dropped 4 bases, with 10 bases sitting between them. The CDR3 extends over 14 amino acids. The DNA for the CDR3 is TGTGCCAGCAGCTTGGGGGAGGGACGCTATGGCTACACCTTC. This codes for CASSLGEGRYGYTF.

This chain connects TRBV7-9 to TRBJ2-3; D gene unclear. Looked up from germline, CDR1 is SEHNR and CDR2 is FQNEAQ (reference sequence). V was clipped by 1 base and J by 6 bases, with 11 bases between them. The CDR3 spans 14 residues. Here the CDR3 reads CASSLGGERDTQYF. The CDR3 DNA is TGTGCCAGCAGCTTAGGAGGAGAACGGGATACGCAGTATTTT.

The sample holds a few counts of this clone. The chain uses TRBV19 and TRBJ1-2; perhaps TRBD1 as D (6 bases). From germline, CDR1 is LNHDA and CDR2 SQIVND (reference sequence). The V end lost 1 base, the J end lost 8 bases, and 17 bases lay between the germline ends. This CDR3 has 15 amino acids. CDR3 DNA: TGTGCCAGTAGTATAGGAGGGGGAAGGCAGCACGGCTACACCTTC. Translating it yields CASSIGGGRQHGYTF.

V gene TRBV14 combines with J gene TRBJ2-3, with TRBD2 matching over 7 bases. The V segment lost 3 bases and the J segment 2 bases; nucleotides outside the gene matches: 14. Per the germline V gene, CDR1 is SGHDN and CDR2 is FVKESK. The CDR3 has 18 amino acids. This CDR3 reads CASSQIGSWREPTDTQYF. The CDR3 DNA sequence: TGTGCCAGCAGCCAGATAGGATCGTGGCGGGAGCCCACAGATACGCAGTATTTT.

V is TRBV6-1 and J is TRBJ2-7; D is perhaps TRBD1 (6 bases). CDR1 and CDR2 (germline): MNHNS, SASEGT. The ends were cut back, 7 bases at V and 3 bases at J, with 16 bases in the middle. The CDR3 extends over 14 amino acids. CDR3 nucleotides: TGTGCCAGCATTTTGACAGGCCAAAGCTACGAGCAGTACTTC. The encoded protein is CASILTGQSYEQYF.

This clone was recorded at least ten times. V is TRBV27 and J is TRBJ1-2; weak D call: TRBD1 (5 bases). Germline V CDR1 and CDR2: MNHEY, SMNVEV (reference sequence). This CDR3 spans 16 amino acids. V was cut by 1 base and J by 3 bases, with 15 bases left in between. CDR3: CASSLLGQGSDYGYTF. CDR3 in DNA: TGTGCCAGCAGTTTATTGGGCCAGGGAAGTGACTATGGCTACACCTTC.

The J gene is TRBJ2-3, the V gene TRBV29-1; no reliable D call. V lost 4 bases and J 6 bases, leaving 11 bases between the germline ends. Per germline, CDR1 SQVTM and CDR2 ANQGSEA. The CDR3 covers 12 residues. The CDR3 sequence: CSVGLLTDTQYF. For the CDR3, the DNA is TGCAGCGTTGGTCTTCTCACGGATACGCAGTATTTT.

The chain carries TRBV5-8 and TRBJ1-1, with a weak D call TRBD1 (5 bases). Trimming stripped 4 bases from V and 4 bases from J, with 17 bases between. Germline-derived CDR1 and CDR2 are SGHTS and YDEGEE. The CDR3 totals 15 residues. DNA of the CDR3: TGTGCCAGCAGCCAATACGAAAAGGGGAGCACTGAAGCTTTCTTT. This codes for CASSQYEKGSTEAFF.

J is TRBJ1-5 and V is TRBV19, with 10 bases aligning to TRBD1. J was trimmed by 6 bases and V by 3 bases; bases with no gene match: 14. The length of the CDR3 is 18 residues. Germline V CDR1 and CDR2: LNHDA, SQIVND (reference sequence). CDR3 sequence (DNA): TGTGCCAGTAGTATTTCGACCGGGACAGGGGCGGTGGTTCAGCCCCAGCATTTT. Its protein is CASSISTGTGAVVQPQHF.

For this clone: A far larger clone differs by one base, so this is likely a read error. The chain carries TRBV7-2 and TRBJ1-2, with 10 positions matching TRBD1. Germline CDR1 SGHTA, CDR2 FQGNSA. With V trimmed by 4 bases and J by 6 bases, 11 bases remained unmatched. The CDR3 extends over 16 amino acids. The CDR3 coding sequence is TGTGCCAGCAGCTCCGCGACAGGGGGCGGCGAGAATGGCTACACCTTC. Its translation is CASSSATGGGENGYTF. The full variable domain, in which reference TRBV7-2 and TRBJ1-2 provide the parts outside the CDR3, is GAGVSQSPSNKVTEKGKDVELRCDPISGHTALYWYRQSLGQGLEFLIYFQGNSAPDKSGLPSDRFSAERTGGSVSTLTIQRTQQEDSAVYLCASSSATGGGENGYTFGSGTRLTVV.

The chain employs TRBV6-1 and TRBJ1-4; D unclear. The CDR3 loop spans 14 amino acids. Germline CDR1 and CDR2: MNHNS and SASEGT. Trimming stripped 2 bases from V and 8 bases from J, with 12 bases between. Here the CDR3 reads CASSESGRREKLFF. The CDR3 bases are TGTGCCAGCAGTGAATCGGGCAGAAGGGAAAAACTGTTTTTT.

The chain links TRBV27 to TRBJ1-2, with a possible D match to TRBD1 (6 bases). V was pared by 6 bases and J by 8 bases, with 16 bases between. From germline, CDR1 is MNHEY and CDR2 SMNVEV (reference sequence). This CDR3 region has 13 residues. The CDR3: CASRPSGGAGYTF. In DNA form, the CDR3 reads TGTGCCAGCAGGCCCTCCGGGGGCGCAGGCTACACCTTC.

CDR3 DNA sequence: TGTGCCAGCAGCCCGGGCGGGGGAAAGAGAAACACTGAAGCTTTCTTT. Its protein is CASSPGGGKRNTEAFF. This chain connects TRBV11-1 to TRBJ1-1; tentative D call: TRBD1 (5 bases). CDR1 and CDR2 (germline): SGHAT, FQDESV (reference sequence). V lost 5 bases to trimming and J lost 2 bases, with 18 bases between them. This CDR3 spans 16 amino acids.

This clone was detected once. The V and J genes are TRBV10-3 and TRBJ2-2, with TRBD1 as a possible D gene (6 bases). Germline-derived CDR1 and CDR2 are ENHRY and SYGVKD. CDR3 length: 16 residues. V dropped 5 bases and J dropped 0 bases, with 13 bases sitting between them. This CDR3 is CAISYRDIANTGELFF. CDR3 nucleotides: TGTGCCATCAGTTACCGGGACATCGCGAACACCGGGGAGCTGTTTTTT.

This clone was observed a few times. V is TRBV30 and J is TRBJ2-1; 8 bases are shared with TRBD2. This CDR3 spans 17 amino acids. Germline V CDR1 and CDR2: GTSNPN, SVGIG (reference sequence). V dropped 3 bases and J dropped 0; count of bases not matched to a gene: 10. CDR3 DNA sequence: TGTGCCTGGAGCTCCGTTTCTGCGGGGGGCTCCTACAATGAGCAGTTCTTC. Amino acids: CAWSSVSAGGSYNEQFF.

A word on this clone: The sample has other DNA sequences that encode this CDR3 too. This sequence joins TRBV7-3 and TRBJ2-2; no clear D gene. CDR1 and CDR2 from the germline V gene are SGHTA and FQGTGA. The CDR3 runs to 14 residues. V gave up 2 bases and J gave up 2 bases, with 6 bases separating them. The CDR3 spells CASSLSRNTGELFF. In DNA form, the CDR3 reads TGTGCCAGCAGCTTATCTCGAAACACCGGGGAGCTGTTTTTT.

The gene calls are TRBV5-1 and TRBJ2-2; D possibly corresponds to TRBD1 (5 bases). V lost 0 bases and J lost 5, with 14 bases in between. The germline V gene encodes CDR1 SGHRS and CDR2 YFSETQ. The CDR3 runs 16 residues. DNA of the CDR3: TGCGCCAGCAGCTTGGAACAGGTCCCTTATACCGGGGAGCTGTTTTTT. Translated: CASSLEQVPYTGELFF.

The genes are TRBV27 and TRBJ1-2, with D tentatively TRBD1 (5 bases). The CDR3 sequence is 13 residues long. Germline V gene lookup returns CDR1 MNHEY and CDR2 SMNVEV (reference sequence). V lost 4 bases, J lost 6 bases, and 12 bases lay in between. DNA of the CDR3: TGTGCCAGCAGTTACCGGGGGATGCATGGCTACACCTTC. Protein product: CASSYRGMHGYTF.

The V and J genes are TRBV6-6 and TRBJ2-7; a possible D gene is TRBD1 (5 bases). This CDR3 comprises 16 residues. The V gene's germline CDR1 is MNHNY and CDR2 SVGAGI (reference sequence). With 0 bases removed from V and 1 base from J, the gap between germline ends came to 13 bases. The chain's CDR3 is CASSYSHQGVSYEQYF. As DNA, the CDR3 is TGTGCCAGCAGTTACTCGCACCAGGGTGTGTCCTACGAGCAGTACTTC.

This clone was seen only once. The rearrangement joins TRBV5-4 to TRBJ2-3; the D gene is possibly TRBD2 (5 bases). The V gene lost 4 bases and the J gene lost 0 bases, with 12 bases spanning the gap. The CDR3 has 15 amino acids. Germline V lookup: CDR1 SGHNT, CDR2 YYREEE (reference sequence). The CDR3 loop reads CASSPRRSSTDTQYF. The CDR3 DNA follows: TGTGCCAGCAGCCCCCGGAGGTCTAGCACAGATACGCAGTATTTT.

V and J are TRBV29-1 and TRBJ2-7, with D tentatively TRBD1 (5 bases). Germline CDR1 reads SQVTM; CDR2 reads ANQGSEA. The length of the CDR3 is 13 residues. V lost 2 bases and J lost 3, with 11 bases in between. The CDR3 is CSVETDIRYEQYF. The CDR3 DNA reads as TGCAGCGTTGAAACGGACATTCGCTACGAGCAGTACTTC.

The chain combines TRBV25-1 with TRBJ2-2, with 9 positions matching TRBD1. V lost 4 bases, J lost 3 bases, and 6 bases stayed unmatched. The CDR3 contains 16 residues. Per the germline V gene, CDR1 is MGHDK and CDR2 is SYGVNS. The CDR3 coding sequence is TGTGCCAGCAGTGGCCGGGACAGGGTGTACACCGGGGAGCTGTTTTTT. Translation: CASSGRDRVYTGELFF.

The chain couples TRBV2 to TRBJ2-5, with TRBD1 identical over 8 bases. J lost 1 base, V lost 5 bases, and 6 bases had no gene match. The CDR3 is made up of 15 amino acids. Per germline, CDR1 SNHLY and CDR2 FYNNEI. The CDR3 DNA follows: TGTGCCAGCAGTACCGGGACAGGACTCCAAGAGACCCAGTACTTC. Its translation is CASSTGTGLQETQYF.

This chain links TRBV27 with TRBJ2-3; a weak D match, TRBD2 (7 bases). In germline, CDR1 is MNHEY, CDR2 SMNVEV (reference sequence). The germline V and J ends were trimmed by 3 bases and 6 bases, with 13 bases remaining between them. The CDR3 has 14 residues. CDR3 sequence: CASSFWGGGDTQYF. The CDR3 coding sequence is TGTGCCAGCAGTTTTTGGGGGGGCGGGGATACGCAGTATTTT.